This entry features one T cell receptor (beta chain) sequence. Its antigen is not identified. Indicated treatment: some 20 received Ad26.COV2.S at low or high dose, single or two shots; roughly five received placebo; per-sample allocation not given. Specimen acquisition occurred on day 63 following the initial vaccine or placebo injection. These data belong to a study of Ad26.COV2.S vaccination and SARS-CoV-2 variants. At the level of the study: Among those in the COV1001 Ad26.COV2.S trial arm was the donor. Notes on the study in general: Vaccine and placebo recipients had comparable breadth of non-spike TCRs.

This CDR3 has 15 amino acids. V shed 5 bases and J 8 bases; nucleotides not matched to a gene: 8. Per the germline V gene, CDR1 is SGHTA and CDR2 is FQGNSA. Clones were sequenced by immunoSEQ multiplex PCR, and TCRdb holds only the in-frame ones, with some missing. The sample records 350,000 to 550,000 clones, roughly nine tenths being singletons. The V and J genes are TRBV7-2 and TRBJ2-1, with 11 positions matching TRBD2. Sequenced here: peripheral blood, sampled in a trial of Ad26.COV2.S vaccine versus placebo. The sequence was obtained from a person between 18 and 60 years old who received the Ad26.COV2.S COVID-19 vaccine or a placebo. CDR3 bases: TGTGCCAGCAGCCTAACTAGCGGGAGCAGGGATGAGCAGTTCTTC. Amino acids: CASSLTSGSRDEQFF. The whole variable domain, remainder taken from reference TRBV7-2 and TRBJ2-1, is GAGVSQSPSNKVTEKGKDVELRCDPISGHTALYWYRQSLGQGLEFLIYFQGNSAPDKSGLPSDRFSAERTGGSVSTLTIQRTQQEDSAVYLCASSLTSGSRDEQFFGPGTRLTVL.